The next 21 T cell receptor beta chains were all read from a single sample in a study of blood T cell repertoires in COVID-19. Profiling relied on immunoSEQ multiplex PCR, and the TCRdb table lists in-frame clones only, not all of them. Among some 130,000 clones, about 87% were seen once, and the ten largest hold 44%. The sequenced material came from peripheral blood. These TCRs come from a human donor in a cohort sampled during active COVID-19.

This clone showed up just once. The chain combines TRBV6-2 or TRBV6-3 with TRBJ1-2, with D hard to call. CDR3 length equals 13 residues. Germline CDR1 reads MNHEY; CDR2 reads SVGEGT. V shed 5 bases and J shed 8 bases, with 15 bases lying between them. The CDR3 bases are TGTGCCAGCAGTCAGGCCCTGGCCGGCGGCTACACCTTC. Its translation is CASSQALAGGYTF.

This chain connects TRBV6-6 to TRBJ2-1, with 9 nucleotides matching TRBD1. From germline, CDR1 is MNHNY and CDR2 SVGAGI (reference sequence). V dropped 5 bases and J dropped 3; count of bases not matched to a gene: 5. The CDR3 spans 15 residues. The CDR3 sequence: CASSAGTGYYNEQFF. CDR3 sequence (DNA): TGTGCCAGCAGTGCCGGGACAGGGTACTACAATGAGCAGTTCTTC.

The sample holds one count of this clone. This sequence joins TRBV24-1 and TRBJ2-1, with 10 bases that match TRBD2. The length of the CDR3 is 18 residues. V lost 12 bases to trimming and J lost 5 bases; unmatched junction nucleotides: 21. The germline V gene encodes CDR1 KGHDR and CDR2 SFDVKD. CDR3 amino acids: CAPEPLREAGGPDNEQFF. The CDR3 DNA reads TGTGCCCCCGAGCCCTTGCGAGAAGCGGGAGGGCCTGACAATGAGCAGTTCTTC.

The chain has TRBV6-2 or TRBV6-3 and TRBJ1-1; possible D gene TRBD1, 5 bases. The CDR3 covers 13 residues. Germline V gene data show CDR1 as MNHEY and CDR2 as SVGEGT. Between the trimmed V and J ends, which lost 6 bases and 7 bases, there was a span of 15 bases. Here the CDR3 DNA reads TGTGCCAGCAGCTCCCATATCAGGGTTGAAGCTTTCTTT. Translated: CASSSHIRVEAFF.

The chain combines TRBV7-8 with TRBJ2-3; 7 bases agree with TRBD2. Germline V gene data show CDR1 as SGHVS and CDR2 as FQNEAQ. With 5 bases clipped from V and 4 bases from J, the junction kept 18 bases outside the gene matches. The CDR3 contains 18 residues. CDR3 in DNA: TGTGCCAGCAGCGAAACCTGGGACTACCGAGGAATCCCAGATACGCAGTATTTT. Amino acid sequence: CASSETWDYRGIPDTQYF.

This clone was seen once. A read error is possible here, since a much larger clone lies one base away. The genes are TRBV9 and TRBJ2-1; TRBD2 matches at 10 bases. This CDR3 contains 15 residues. CDR1 and CDR2 (germline): SGDLS, YYNGEE. V dropped 3 bases and J dropped 4; count of bases not matched to a gene: 4. The CDR3 is CASSAGLAIYNEQFF. CDR3 coding DNA: TGTGCCAGCAGCGCGGGACTAGCGATTTACAATGAGCAGTTCTTC.

The CDR3 spells CALTPGGRNEKLFF. CDR3 sequence (DNA): TGTGCCTTAACACCAGGGGGCAGGAATGAAAAACTGTTTTTT. The V gene is TRBV30, the J gene TRBJ1-4; 8 bases match TRBD1. The V segment lost 7 bases and the J segment 5 bases; nucleotides outside the gene matches: 9. Germline CDR1 reads GTSNPN; CDR2 reads SVGIG (reference sequence). The CDR3 is 14 amino acids.

This sequence joins TRBV18 and TRBJ2-5; tentatively, D is TRBD1 (6 bases). Trimming took off 0 bases at V and 5 bases at J, with 13 bases between the two ends. From germline, CDR1 is KGHSH and CDR2 LQKENI. This CDR3 region has 15 residues. This CDR3 reads CASSPPTTGWETQYF. For the CDR3, the DNA is TGTGCCAGCTCACCACCGACAACAGGGTGGGAGACCCAGTACTTC.

The chain uses TRBV4-2 and TRBJ1-2; a possible D gene is TRBD1 (6 bases). V lost 0 bases, J lost 6 bases, and 14 bases lay in between. CDR1 and CDR2 (germline): LGHNA, YNFKEQ. The CDR3 extends over 15 amino acids. CDR3 protein: CASSQEVNRADGYTF. The CDR3 region has the DNA TGTGCCAGCAGCCAAGAGGTGAACAGGGCGGATGGCTACACCTTC.

V is TRBV7-2 and J is TRBJ2-1, with 14 bases that match TRBD2. The germline CDR1 and CDR2 sequences are SGHTA and FQGNSA. The V segment lost 5 bases and the J segment 6 bases; nucleotides outside the gene matches: 3. This CDR3 spans 15 amino acids. CDR3 nucleotide sequence: TGTGCCAGCAGCCAAGGGACTAGCGGGAGCAATGAGCAGTTCTTC. Translating it yields CASSQGTSGSNEQFF.

The chain carries TRBV19 and TRBJ1-3, with D maybe TRBD1 (6 bases). CDR1 and CDR2 (germline): LNHDA, SQIVND (reference sequence). Trimming took off 6 bases at V and 4 bases at J, with 10 bases between the two ends. This CDR3 comprises 13 residues. CDR3 sequence: CASSQGKGNTIYF. The CDR3 DNA sequence: TGTGCCAGTAGCCAGGGGAAGGGAAACACCATATATTTT.

The chain employs TRBV9 and TRBJ2-1; D may be TRBD2 (6 bases). Germline CDR1 SGDLS, CDR2 YYNGEE. The CDR3 runs to 16 residues. With 2 bases removed from V and 2 bases from J, the gap between germline ends came to 14 bases. CDR3 sequence: CASSVGGRGPYNEQFF. The CDR3 DNA reads TGTGCCAGCAGCGTCGGGGGTCGAGGTCCCTACAATGAGCAGTTCTTC.

Here the CDR3 reads CASSQAGILGNIQYF. CDR3 DNA sequence: TGTGCCAGCAGCCAAGCGGGGATTCTCGGAAACATTCAGTACTTC. The chain employs TRBV14 and TRBJ2-4, with D maybe TRBD2 (5 bases). The CDR3 runs to 15 residues. Trimming stripped 1 base from V and 6 bases from J, with 13 bases between. Germline loops: CDR1 SGHDN, CDR2 FVKESK.

The V and J genes are TRBV7-8 and TRBJ2-5; D possibly corresponds to TRBD2 (6 bases). Germline V gene lookup returns CDR1 SGHVS and CDR2 FQNEAQ. V lost 3 bases to trimming and J lost 1 base, with 12 bases between them. The CDR3 totals 15 residues. DNA for the CDR3: TGTGCCAGCAGCTTTACCGGGGGACCCCAAGAGACCCAGTACTTC. Translating gives CASSFTGGPQETQYF.

V and J are TRBV7-2 and TRBJ2-5; 10 nucleotides agree with TRBD2. Trimming took 1 base from V and 3 from J; bases not matched to a gene: 11. The CDR3 runs 18 residues. From germline, CDR1 is SGHTA and CDR2 FQGNSA. The CDR3 DNA sequence: TGTGCCAGCAGCTTAGGATCCCCTAGCGGGGGAAGAAAAGAGACCCAGTACTTC. Translation gives CASSLGSPSGGRKETQYF.

This rearrangement joins TRBV7-2 to TRBJ1-1; 9 nucleotides match TRBD1. J gave up 5 bases and V 5 bases, and 9 bases lay outside the gene matches. This CDR3 has 15 residues. Looked up from germline, CDR1 is SGHTA and CDR2 is FQGNSA. The CDR3 nucleotides read TGTGCCAGCAGCCCTCGACAGGGGGTTAGAACTGAAGCTTTCTTT. Amino acids: CASSPRQGVRTEAFF.

This rearrangement joins TRBV15 to TRBJ2-1, with D possibly matching TRBD2 (6 bases). Germline CDR1 reads LNHNV; CDR2 reads YYDKDF (reference sequence). The germline V and J ends were trimmed by 1 base and 3 bases, with 13 bases remaining between them. This CDR3 region has 16 residues. CDR3 nucleotide sequence: TGTGCCACCAGCAGAGGGGGGACTGGGAACTACAATGAGCAGTTCTTC. This encodes CATSRGGTGNYNEQFF.

J is TRBJ1-2 and V is TRBV7-2; D is unresolved. V was clipped by 1 base and J by 8 bases, with 8 bases between them. The germline V gene encodes CDR1 SGHTA and CDR2 FQGNSA. The CDR3 covers 12 residues. CDR3 amino acids: CASSLDHGGYTF. The CDR3 DNA reads as TGTGCCAGCAGCTTAGATCACGGGGGCTACACCTTC.

V is TRBV6-5 and J is TRBJ2-2; 11 nucleotides match TRBD1. The length of the CDR3 is 15 residues. Germline CDR1 and CDR2: MNHEY and SVGAGI. With 6 bases clipped from V and 5 bases from J, the junction kept 5 bases outside the gene matches. The DNA of the CDR3 is TGTGCCAGCAGCCGGACAGGGGGCCGGACCGGGGAGCTGTTTTTT. This translates into CASSRTGGRTGELFF.

The chain carries TRBV4-2 and TRBJ1-1; D gene ambiguous. The V gene lost 5 bases and the J gene lost 5 bases, with 18 bases spanning the gap. This CDR3 has 15 amino acids. The germline CDR1 and CDR2 sequences are LGHNA and YNFKEQ. The chain's CDR3 is CASSASGEVRTEAFF. CDR3 sequence (DNA): TGTGCCAGCAGCGCATCCGGAGAGGTTAGGACTGAAGCTTTCTTT.

This chain uses TRBV7-2 with TRBJ2-7, with D hard to call. Germline-derived CDR1 and CDR2 are SGHTA and FQGNSA. The CDR3 length is 12 residues. The germline V and J ends were trimmed by 3 bases and 6 bases, with 9 bases remaining between them. The CDR3 here is CASSFWSAEQYF. The CDR3 bases are TGTGCCAGCAGCTTCTGGAGCGCCGAGCAGTACTTC.